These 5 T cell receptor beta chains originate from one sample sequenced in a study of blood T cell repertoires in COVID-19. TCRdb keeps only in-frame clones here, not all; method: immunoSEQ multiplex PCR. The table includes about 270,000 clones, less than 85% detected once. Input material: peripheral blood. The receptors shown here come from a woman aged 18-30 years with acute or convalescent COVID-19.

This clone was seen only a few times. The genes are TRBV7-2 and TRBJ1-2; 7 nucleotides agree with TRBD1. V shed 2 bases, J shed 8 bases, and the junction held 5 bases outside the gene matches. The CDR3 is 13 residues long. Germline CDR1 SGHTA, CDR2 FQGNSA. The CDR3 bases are TGTGCCAGCAGCTTAAGTACAGGGGTCGGCTACACCTTC. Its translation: CASSLSTGVGYTF.

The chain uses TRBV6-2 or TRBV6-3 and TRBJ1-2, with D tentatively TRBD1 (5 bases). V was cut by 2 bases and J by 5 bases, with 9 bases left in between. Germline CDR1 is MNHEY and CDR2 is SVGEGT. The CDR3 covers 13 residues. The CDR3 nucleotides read TGTGCCAGCAGTTACCCAGGGCGGTATGGCTACACCTTC. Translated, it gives CASSYPGRYGYTF.

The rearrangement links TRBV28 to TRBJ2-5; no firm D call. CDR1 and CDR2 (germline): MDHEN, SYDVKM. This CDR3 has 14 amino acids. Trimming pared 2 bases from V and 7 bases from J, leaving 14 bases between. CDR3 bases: TGTGCCAGCAGTTTAACTTCTGCGGCTGGGACCCAGTACTTC. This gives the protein CASSLTSAAGTQYF.

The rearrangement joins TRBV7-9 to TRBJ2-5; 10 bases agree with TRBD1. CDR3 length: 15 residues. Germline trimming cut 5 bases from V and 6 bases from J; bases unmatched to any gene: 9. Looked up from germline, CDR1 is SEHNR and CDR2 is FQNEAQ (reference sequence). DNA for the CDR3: TGTGCCAGCAGCAACTGGGACAGGGGCGAGAAGACCCAGTACTTC. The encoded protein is CASSNWDRGEKTQYF.

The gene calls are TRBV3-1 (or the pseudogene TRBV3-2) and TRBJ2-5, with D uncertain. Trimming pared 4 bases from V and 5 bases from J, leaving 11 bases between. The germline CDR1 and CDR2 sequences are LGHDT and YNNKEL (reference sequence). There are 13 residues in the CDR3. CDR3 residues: CASSRSARETQYF. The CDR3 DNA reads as TGTGCCAGCAGCCGAAGCGCTAGGGAGACCCAGTACTTC.